Listed here are 12 T cell receptor beta chains from one sample, sequenced in a study of cytomegalovirus exposure and HLA in healthy donors. The PCR used 60 Vbeta and 13 Jbeta primers. Some clones are missing from TCRdb's copy, which holds only in-frame ones; the method was immunoSEQ multiplex PCR. The table lists 130,000 or so clones, approximately 81% of them singletons. Sequencing used PBMCs. The receptors stem from a woman between 40 and 50 years old in good health and CMV-seronegative.

The chain joins TRBV28 to TRBJ2-5, with TRBD1 matching 7 bases. V shed 6 bases and J 5 bases; nucleotides not matched to a gene: 6. This CDR3 is built from 13 residues. Looked up from germline, CDR1 is MDHEN and CDR2 is SYDVKM. In DNA form, the CDR3 reads TGTGCCAGCAGCGACAGGGCCTCCGAGACCCAGTACTTC. Translated: CASSDRASETQYF. The full variable domain, completed using reference TRBV28 and TRBJ2-5, is DVKVTQSSRYLVKRTGEKVFLECVQDMDHENMFWYRQDPGLGLRLIYFSYDVKMKEKGDIPEGYSVSREKKERFSLILESASTNQTSMYLCASSDRASETQYFGPGTRLLVL.

This clone was picked up a small number of times. This rearrangement joins TRBV6-1 to TRBJ1-1; TRBD1 matches at 10 bases. V shed 5 bases and J 6 bases; nucleotides not matched to a gene: 9. Germline-derived CDR1 and CDR2 are MNHNS and SASEGT. This CDR3 region has 15 residues. In nucleotides, the CDR3 is TGTGCCAGCAGTCCACGGACAGGGGGAATTCCTGAAGCTTTCTTT. It is translated as CASSPRTGGIPEAFF.

This clone has just one count. A junction end diverges from the germline sequence, so it may reflect a read error. The chain carries TRBV7-9 and TRBJ1-2; no firm D call. The CDR3 is made up of 13 amino acids. The germline V gene encodes CDR1 SEHNR and CDR2 FQNEAQ (reference sequence). The CDR3 sequence is CSSSSPGGYGYTF. DNA of the CDR3: TGTTCCAGCAGCTCCCCCGGTGGCTATGGCTACACCTTC.

The chain uses TRBV19 and TRBJ1-2; 7 bases map to TRBD1. V lost 4 bases to trimming and J lost 4 bases; unmatched junction nucleotides: 6. This CDR3 comprises 14 residues. CDR1 LNHDA and CDR2 SQIVND come from the germline V gene (reference sequence). As DNA, the CDR3 is TGTGCCAGTAGTACCCAACAGGGGTTCTATGGCTACACCTTC. It yields the protein CASSTQQGFYGYTF.

The chain joins TRBV4-2 to TRBJ1-2; TRBD1 agrees at 10 bases. The CDR3 spans 15 residues. Germline CDR1 reads LGHNA; CDR2 reads YNFKEQ. Unmatched junction bases numbered 2, after V lost 0 bases and J lost 4 bases. The CDR3 sequence is CASSQETGGVYGYTF. In DNA form, the CDR3 reads TGTGCCAGCAGCCAAGAGACAGGGGGCGTCTATGGCTACACCTTC.

This clone was recorded a few times. This sequence joins TRBV5-1 and TRBJ2-7, with 7 bases identical to TRBD1. The CDR3 spans 14 residues. CDR1 and CDR2 from the germline V gene are SGHRS and YFSETQ. V gave up 4 bases and J gave up 5 bases; unmatched junction bases: 9. The CDR3 nucleotides read TGCGCCAGCAGCGAAGACAGGGTGGGCCACGAGCAGTACTTC. Its translation: CASSEDRVGHEQYF.

This clone appeared a few times. The germline gene is not matched at one end of the junction; a read error may be the cause. V and J are TRBV2 and TRBJ1-1; 7 nucleotides align to TRBD1. Germline loops: CDR1 SNHLY, CDR2 FYNNEI. The CDR3 has 13 amino acids. The CDR3 is CCWQGDRRTEAFF. Written as DNA, the CDR3 is TGCTGTTGGCAGGGGGATAGGAGGACTGAAGCTTTCTTT.

Here the CDR3 DNA reads TGTGCCACCAGCAGGGAACTAGCGGGGGGAACCTACAATGAGCAGTTCTTC. Its translation: CATSRELAGGTYNEQFF. The chain combines TRBV15 with TRBJ2-1; 12 bases are a match to TRBD2. The ends lost 3 bases at V and 2 bases at J; junction bases unmatched: 5. Per the germline V gene, CDR1 is LNHNV and CDR2 is YYDKDF (reference sequence). The CDR3 covers 17 residues.

The gene calls are TRBV19 and TRBJ1-5; 7 positions match TRBD1. This CDR3 is built from 19 residues. Germline lookup yields CDR1 LNHDA and CDR2 SQIVND (reference sequence). V shed 3 bases and J 6 bases; nucleotides not matched to a gene: 20. CDR3 sequence: CASSMTGPLLRGSSQPQHF. DNA of the CDR3: TGTGCCAGTAGTATGACAGGGCCTCTTTTGAGGGGGTCGAGTCAGCCCCAGCATTTT.

This clone came up once. This rearrangement joins TRBV5-4 to TRBJ2-5; 10 nucleotides match TRBD2. Germline CDR1 and CDR2: SGHNT and YYREEE (reference sequence). V trimming: 3 bases; J trimming: 4 bases; junction bases outside the gene matches: 6. The CDR3 is 15 residues long. The CDR3 nucleotides are TGTGCCAGCAGCTCCAGCGGGGGGGCAGGAGAGACCCAGTACTTC. It codes for CASSSSGGAGETQYF. Based on the CDR3 plus reference TRBV5-4 and TRBJ2-5, the full variable domain is ETGVTQSPTHLIKTRGQQVTLRCSSQSGHNTVSWYQQALGQGPQFIFQYYREEENGRGNFPPRFSGLQFPNYSSELNVNALELDDSALYLCASSSSGGAGETQYFGPGTRLLVL.

The chain couples TRBV4-1 to TRBJ2-7; TRBD1 aligns across 8 bases. Looked up from germline, CDR1 is MGHRA and CDR2 is YSYEKL. This CDR3 is 16 amino acids long. Unmatched junction bases numbered 9, after V lost 4 bases and J lost 1 base. The CDR3 here is CASSLFWDRLSYEQYF. The CDR3 nucleotides are TGCGCCAGCAGCCTCTTTTGGGACAGGCTTTCCTACGAGCAGTACTTC.

This chain joins TRBV7-9 and TRBJ1-1; TRBD1 is a possible D gene (5 bases). V was cut by 4 bases and J by 3 bases, with 15 bases left in between. CDR3 length equals 15 residues. CDR1 and CDR2 from the germline V gene are SEHNR and FQNEAQ (reference sequence). The CDR3 DNA follows: TGTGCCAGCAGCTCCACCGGGCCGGGGGACACTGAAGCTTTCTTT. Translating gives CASSSTGPGDTEAFF. Looking up the rest from reference TRBV7-9 and TRBJ1-1 gives the full variable domain: DTGVSQNPRHKITKRGQNVTFRCDPISEHNRLYWYRQTLGQGPEFLTYFQNEAQLEKSRLLSDRFSAERPKGSFSTLEIQRTEQGDSAMYLCASSSTGPGDTEAFFGQGTRLTVV.